Presented here are 15 T cell receptor beta chains from one specimen sequenced in a study of spatial heterogeneity in lung cancer. Overall study results and limits: How many expanded intratumoral alpha and beta TCRs were present tracked the tumor mutation count, which was a count of nonsynonymous mutations.

In TCRdb, the 5' RACE reads were re-called with MiXCR into one record per CDR3 protein. The top ten hold roughly a tenth of the sample, which has 7,000 or so distinct CDR3 sequences, around a tenth seen once. The time point here: sample taken at primary tumor resection. These receptors have no identified antigens. The sequenced sample was lung tumor tissue, obtained at surgery. The receptors originated from a female donor with early-stage non-small cell lung cancer.

This clonotype has ten or more counts. V usage is TRBV9 and J usage is TRBJ1-1; D is perhaps TRBD1 (6 bases). Trimming removed 2 bases at V and 1 base at J, with 12 bases between. The CDR3 extends over 15 amino acids. The germline V gene encodes CDR1 SGDLS and CDR2 YYNGEE. The CDR3 loop is CASSVGTPENTEAFF. CDR3 in DNA: TGTGCCAGCAGCGTTGGGACACCAGAGAACACTGAAGCTTTCTTT.

Comment on this clonotype: A much larger clone differs from this one at a single base, so this may be a read error. The chain joins TRBV18 to TRBJ2-5; D gene unclear. The ends were cut back, 4 bases at V and 4 bases at J, with 4 bases in the middle. The germline CDR1 and CDR2 sequences are KGHSH and LQKENI. This CDR3 spans 11 amino acids. CDR3 nucleotide sequence: TGTGCCAGCTCACGCCGAGAGACCCAGTACTTC. This translates into CASSRRETQYF.

This clonotype is categorized as medium-sized (0.01 to 0.1%). This chain links TRBV2 with TRBJ1-6; D is ambiguous. Trimming pared 7 bases from V and 4 bases from J, leaving 8 bases between. This CDR3 contains 13 residues. CDR1 SNHLY and CDR2 FYNNEI come from the germline V gene. CDR3 sequence (DNA): TGTGCCAGCAAAACAGAATATAATTCACCCCTCCACTTT. It codes for CASKTEYNSPLHF.

This clonotype rates as medium-sized. The rearrangement uses TRBV9 and TRBJ2-5; D is possibly TRBD1 (5 bases). The germline V gene encodes CDR1 SGDLS and CDR2 YYNGEE. This CDR3 contains 14 residues. Trimming took 0 bases from V and 5 from J, leaving 11 bases between them. The DNA for the CDR3 is TGTGCCAGCAGCGTAGGAATGGCAGGGGAGACCCAGTACTTC. It translates to CASSVGMAGETQYF.

Judged by abundance, this clonotype is large. V is TRBV10-2 and J is TRBJ2-1; 9 nucleotides align to TRBD2. The CDR3 is made up of 13 amino acids. The V gene end was trimmed by 8 bases and the J gene end by 4 bases; junction bases not matched to a gene: 3. Germline CDR1 WSHSY, CDR2 SAAADI. CDR3 region: CASRAGGYNEQFF. As DNA, the CDR3 is TGCGCCAGCCGAGCGGGGGGTTACAATGAGCAGTTCTTC.

The chain combines TRBV2 with TRBJ2-1; D might be TRBD1 (5 bases). V was shortened by 7 bases and J by 0 bases, with 10 bases between the two germline ends. In germline, CDR1 is SNHLY, CDR2 FYNNEI. The CDR3 sequence is 14 residues long. For the CDR3, the DNA is TGTGCCAGCAAAAACAGGTCCTCCTACAATGAGCAGTTCTTC. Its translation: CASKNRSSYNEQFF.

V is TRBV7-2 and J is TRBJ2-1; a weak D match, TRBD1 (5 bases). The V end lost 0 bases, the J end lost 7 bases, and 10 bases lay between the germline ends. CDR1 and CDR2 (germline): SGHTA, FQGNSA. CDR3 length: 14 amino acids. The CDR3 DNA sequence: TGTGCCAGCAGCTTAGCTTCTAGGGGAAATGAGCAGTTCTTC. Protein product: CASSLASRGNEQFF. The full variable domain, in which reference TRBV7-2 and TRBJ2-1 provide the parts outside the CDR3, is GAGVSQSPSNKVTEKGKDVELRCDPISGHTALYWYRQSLGQGLEFLIYFQGNSAPDKSGLPSDRFSAERTGGSVSTLTIQRTQQEDSAVYLCASSLASRGNEQFFGPGTRLTVL.

This rearrangement joins TRBV7-3 to TRBJ2-2; tentative D call: TRBD1 (5 bases). The CDR3 has 14 amino acids. Per the germline V gene, CDR1 is SGHTA and CDR2 is FQGTGA. Trimming took off 5 bases at V and 4 bases at J, with 11 bases between the two ends. CDR3 sequence: CASSPQGSTGELFF. The CDR3 region has the DNA TGTGCCAGCAGCCCTCAGGGCAGCACCGGGGAGCTGTTTTTT.

The chain recombines TRBV20-1 with TRBJ1-1; D call uncertain. CDR1 and CDR2 from the germline V gene are DFQATT and SNEGSKA (reference sequence). CDR3 size: 12 residues. V gave up 1 base and J gave up 1 base, with 4 bases separating them. CDR3 nucleotide sequence: TGCAGTGCTAGAGGGACGAACACTGAAGCTTTCTTT. Translated: CSARGTNTEAFF.

By proportion, this clonotype is medium-sized. CDR3 protein: CATSDPTGGHTQYF. In DNA form, the CDR3 reads TGTGCCACCAGTGATCCTACCGGCGGGCATACGCAGTATTTT. V and J are TRBV24-1 and TRBJ2-3, with D maybe TRBD2 (5 bases). CDR1 and CDR2 (germline): KGHDR, SFDVKD. The CDR3 extends over 14 amino acids. The V gene lost 3 bases and the J gene lost 7 bases, with 13 bases spanning the gap.

Many counts were recorded for this clonotype. V and J are TRBV12-3 or TRBV12-4 and TRBJ2-1, with 10 bases that match TRBD2. The CDR3 extends over 15 amino acids. J gave up 7 bases and V 2 bases, and 5 bases lay outside the gene matches. The CDR3 spells CASSLSGGAENEQFF. DNA for the CDR3: TGTGCCAGCAGTTTAAGCGGGGGGGCCGAAAATGAGCAGTTCTTC.

Within the sample, this clonotype is medium-sized. V gene TRBV7-2 combines with J gene TRBJ2-7; D perhaps matches TRBD2 (7 bases). CDR1 and CDR2 (germline): SGHTA, FQGNSA. The CDR3 covers 14 residues. V was shortened by 0 bases and J by 10 bases, with 16 bases between the two germline ends. The CDR3 coding sequence is TGTGCCAGCAGCTTAGCGAGGGGGGGAGTGTATCAGTACTTC. Translated: CASSLARGGVYQYF.

This clonotype came up a few times. The chain recombines TRBV6-6 with TRBJ1-4; D call uncertain. The V and J ends lost 4 bases and 5 bases respectively, with 11 bases between them. Germline V gives CDR1 MNHNY, CDR2 SVGAGI (reference sequence). The CDR3 has 14 amino acids. The CDR3 region is CASSFNGPNEKLFF. The CDR3 coding sequence is TGTGCCAGCAGTTTTAATGGACCCAATGAAAAACTGTTTTTT.

This clonotype has just a few counts. CDR3 protein: CASSTGTNQPQHF. The CDR3 region has the DNA TGCGCCAGCTCAACAGGAACCAATCAGCCCCAGCATTTT. This chain connects TRBV5-1 to TRBJ1-5, with TRBD1 as a possible D gene (5 bases). V was clipped by 7 bases and J by 3 bases, with 11 bases between them. The CDR3 sequence is 13 residues long. Germline CDR1 reads SGHRS; CDR2 reads YFSETQ.

Notes on this clonotype: A much larger clonotype is one base distant, so this may be a read error. The gene calls are TRBV7-2 and TRBJ2-3; D possibly matches TRBD1 or TRBD2 (6 bases each). CDR3 length equals 15 residues. The V gene's germline CDR1 is SGHTA and CDR2 FQGNSA. The V end was cut by 6 bases, the J end by 4 bases, with 17 bases between. The CDR3 loop reads CASRSGARNADTQYF. The CDR3 DNA is TGTGCCAGCAGGTCGGGGGCGAGGAACGCAGATACGCAGTATTTT.